Below, 6 T cell receptor beta chains from the same sample are listed, as sequenced in a study of shared clonotypes between healthy human individuals. TCRdb keeps only in-frame clones here, not all; method: immunoSEQ multiplex PCR. Of about 1 million clones listed, approximately 70% are singletons. The specimen was memory CD4+ T cells sorted from blood. As to subset: CD45RA-negative fraction. The receptors come from a man aged 18 to 29 in good health.

The rearrangement links TRBV5-1 to TRBJ2-7; D assignment may be TRBD1 or TRBD2 (6 bases each). With 3 bases removed from V and 3 bases from J, the gap between germline ends came to 16 bases. CDR1 and CDR2 from the germline V gene are SGHRS and YFSETQ. The CDR3 is made up of 15 amino acids. Here the CDR3 DNA reads TGCGCCAGCAGCTCGGAGGGTGACAGGAGCTACGAGCAGTACTTC. Protein sequence: CASSSEGDRSYEQYF.

The chain uses TRBV2 and TRBJ2-7; D is ambiguous. V gave up 7 bases and J gave up 7 bases, with 14 bases separating them. CDR3 length: 12 amino acids. Per germline, CDR1 SNHLY and CDR2 FYNNEI. The CDR3 loop reads CASILPPGEQYF. The CDR3 bases are TGTGCCAGCATACTGCCGCCTGGGGAGCAGTACTTC.

This clone was counted only a few times. The chain recombines TRBV6-1 with TRBJ1-5; D perhaps matches TRBD1 (5 bases). Germline CDR1 MNHNS, CDR2 SASEGT. The CDR3 runs to 15 residues. Trimming took 7 bases from V and 8 from J, leaving 21 bases between them. CDR3 DNA: TGTGCCAGCACTCCAATCCAGGGCCCGCAGGAGCCCCAGCATTTT. It codes for CASTPIQGPQEPQHF.

The V call is TRBV6-6, the J call TRBJ2-1; TRBD2 matches at 9 bases. The CDR3 extends over 15 amino acids. The V gene end was trimmed by 2 bases and the J gene end by 6 bases; junction bases not matched to a gene: 5. From germline, CDR1 is MNHNY and CDR2 SVGAGI (reference sequence). CDR3 in DNA: TGTGCCAGCAGTTACGGGGCGGGAGGGACCAATGAGCAGTTCTTC. The encoded protein is CASSYGAGGTNEQFF.

This chain connects TRBV27 to TRBJ2-3; D is possibly TRBD1 (6 bases). V was shortened by 6 bases and J by 1 base, with 26 bases between the two germline ends. The CDR3 consists of 19 residues. Germline lookup yields CDR1 MNHEY and CDR2 SMNVEV (reference sequence). The CDR3 sequence is CASSHILLRDTKGTDTQYF. The CDR3 DNA reads as TGTGCCAGCAGCCACATCCTCCTCCGGGACACGAAAGGCACAGATACGCAGTATTTT.

The CDR3 nucleotides read TGTGCCAGCAGCCCCGGGACAGGGTATGGCTACACCTTC. Encoded protein: CASSPGTGYGYTF. The chain couples TRBV5-4 to TRBJ1-2; 9 bases agree with TRBD1. The CDR3 totals 13 residues. J gave up 5 bases and V 4 bases, and 3 bases lay outside the gene matches. Germline V gene lookup returns CDR1 SGHNT and CDR2 YYREEE (reference sequence).